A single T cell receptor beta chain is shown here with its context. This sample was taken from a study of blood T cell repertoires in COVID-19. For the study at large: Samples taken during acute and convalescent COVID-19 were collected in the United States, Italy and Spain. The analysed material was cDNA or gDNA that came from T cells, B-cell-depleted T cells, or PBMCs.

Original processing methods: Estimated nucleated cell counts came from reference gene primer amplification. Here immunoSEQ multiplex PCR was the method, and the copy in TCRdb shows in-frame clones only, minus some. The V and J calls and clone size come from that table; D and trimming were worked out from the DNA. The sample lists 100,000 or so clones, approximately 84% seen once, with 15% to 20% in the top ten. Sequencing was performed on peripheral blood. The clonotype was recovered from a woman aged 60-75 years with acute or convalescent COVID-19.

The CDR3 spells CASSTGRQDNSPLHF. CDR3 nucleotides: TGTGCCAGTAGTACCGGCCGACAAGACAATTCACCCCTCCACTTT. The V call is TRBV19, the J call TRBJ1-6; D is ambiguous. Germline V gives CDR1 LNHDA, CDR2 SQIVND (reference sequence). V lost 4 bases, J lost 7 bases, and 14 bases lay in between. The CDR3 sequence is 15 residues long.